This paragraph covers one TCR beta chain sequence. The antigen is undetermined. This entry belongs to a study of cytomegalovirus exposure and HLA in healthy donors. About the research overall: HLA-typed donors contributed around 85 million unique TCRs, which were held in an early data release. Findings and limits, study-wide: A missense DCLRE1C variant was associated with V- and J-gene trimming of TCR beta chains in a later analysis, and an independent cohort replicated the association. A likely sequencing artifact accounted for one observed cluster of highly shared sequence variants.

A multiplex PCR was run with 60 Vbeta primers and 13 Jbeta primers. Clones were sequenced by immunoSEQ multiplex PCR, and TCRdb holds only the in-frame ones, with some missing. The sample yields about 200,000 clones, around 79% seen once. As for the donors, each was a healthy bone marrow donor. Trimming cost V 1 base and J 8 bases, with 19 bases left between them. CDR1 and CDR2 from the germline V gene are SEHNR and FQNEAQ (reference sequence). The CDR3 loop spans 16 amino acids. Material for sequencing was PBMCs. The chain is built from TRBV7-9 and TRBJ2-3, with D tentatively TRBD2 (6 bases). The TCR sequence derives from a male donor in good health and CMV-seropositive. DNA of the CDR3: TGTGCCAGCAGCTTAGAGGGTAGCCTCCTGGGGGGTACGCAGTATTTT. This gives the protein CASSLEGSLLGGTQYF.